These 7 T cell receptor beta chains share one sample of origin, sequenced in a study of cytomegalovirus exposure and HLA in healthy donors. This PCR relied on a set of 60 Vbeta primers and 13 Jbeta primers. Sequencing was performed with immunoSEQ multiplex PCR; in TCRdb, only in-frame clones are kept and a portion is missing. This sample contains about 70,000 clones. The sequencing sample was made of PBMCs. These receptors came from a female donor in good health and CMV-seropositive.

The rearrangement joins TRBV29-1 to TRBJ2-1, with D maybe TRBD2 (6 bases). There are 13 residues in the CDR3. Germline values: CDR1 SQVTM, CDR2 ANQGSEA. V was shortened by 7 bases and J by 8 bases, with 18 bases between the two germline ends. CDR3 nucleotide sequence: TGCAGCGCATGGACTACCTCTATCGATGAGCAGTTCTTC. Amino acids: CSAWTTSIDEQFF.

CDR3 DNA: TGTGCCAGCAGCGGATCCGGAGGTCAGCCCCAGCATTTT. This gives the protein CASSGSGGQPQHF. This rearrangement joins TRBV7-2 to TRBJ1-5; D is unclear. This CDR3 spans 13 amino acids. Germline CDR1 SGHTA, CDR2 FQGNSA. V gave up 5 bases and J gave up 6 bases, with 11 bases separating them.

V usage is TRBV6-5 and J usage is TRBJ2-7; 8 bases map to TRBD2. The V gene end was trimmed by 7 bases and the J gene end by 2 bases; junction bases not matched to a gene: 10. This CDR3 is 15 amino acids long. Germline V gene data show CDR1 as MNHEY and CDR2 as SVGAGI. CDR3 nucleotide sequence: TGTGCCAGCACCTCACGGGCGGGGGGAGCCTACGAGCAGTACTTC. Translating gives CASTSRAGGAYEQYF.

The rearrangement joins TRBV7-9 to TRBJ1-1; D gene ambiguous. Per germline, CDR1 SEHNR and CDR2 FQNEAQ (reference sequence). There are 15 residues in the CDR3. The V and J ends lost 1 base and 2 bases respectively, with 11 bases between them. The CDR3: CASSLGLRGNTEAFF. The CDR3 bases are TGTGCCAGCAGCTTAGGTCTCCGGGGTAACACTGAAGCTTTCTTT.

The chain recombines TRBV6-5 with TRBJ1-1; no clear D gene. Trimming took 2 bases from V and 4 from J, leaving 5 bases between them. The CDR3 covers 12 residues. The germline V gene encodes CDR1 MNHEY and CDR2 SVGAGI. CDR3 DNA sequence: TGTGCCAGCAGTTACGGGCCCACTGAAGCTTTCTTT. It is translated as CASSYGPTEAFF.

Here the CDR3 DNA reads TGTGCCAGCAGCGTTTCTGAGAAATACAATGAGCAGTTCTTC. It codes for CASSVSEKYNEQFF. The chain carries TRBV11-1 and TRBJ2-1; D is unresolved. The CDR3 length is 14 residues. Trimming took off 5 bases at V and 4 bases at J, with 12 bases between the two ends. From germline, CDR1 is SGHAT and CDR2 FQDESV (reference sequence).

This rearrangement joins TRBV6-5 to TRBJ2-4, with D tentatively TRBD2 (6 bases). The CDR3 sequence is 14 residues long. With 4 bases removed from V and 1 base from J, the gap between germline ends came to 8 bases. Germline V gives CDR1 MNHEY, CDR2 SVGAGI. CDR3 DNA: TGTGCCAGCAGTTCGGCGGGGGCCAAAAACATTCAGTACTTC. Translating it yields CASSSAGAKNIQYF.